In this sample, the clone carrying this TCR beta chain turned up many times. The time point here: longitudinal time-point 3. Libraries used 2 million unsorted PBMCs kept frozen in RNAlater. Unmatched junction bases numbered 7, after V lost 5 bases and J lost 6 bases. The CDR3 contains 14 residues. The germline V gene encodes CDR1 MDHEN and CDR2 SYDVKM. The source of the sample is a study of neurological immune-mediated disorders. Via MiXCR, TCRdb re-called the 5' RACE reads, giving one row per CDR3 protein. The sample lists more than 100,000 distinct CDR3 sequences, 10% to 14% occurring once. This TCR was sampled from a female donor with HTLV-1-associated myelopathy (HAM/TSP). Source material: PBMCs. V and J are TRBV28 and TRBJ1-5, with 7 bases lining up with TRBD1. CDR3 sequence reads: CASSEQGTGQPQHF. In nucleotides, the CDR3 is TGTGCCAGCAGTGAACAGGGGACGGGTCAGCCCCAGCATTTT. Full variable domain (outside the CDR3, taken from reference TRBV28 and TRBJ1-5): DVKVTQSSRYLVKRTGEKVFLECVQDMDHENMFWYRQDPGLGLRLIYFSYDVKMKEKGDIPEGYSVSREKKERFSLILESASTNQTSMYLCASSEQGTGQPQHFGDGTRLSIL.